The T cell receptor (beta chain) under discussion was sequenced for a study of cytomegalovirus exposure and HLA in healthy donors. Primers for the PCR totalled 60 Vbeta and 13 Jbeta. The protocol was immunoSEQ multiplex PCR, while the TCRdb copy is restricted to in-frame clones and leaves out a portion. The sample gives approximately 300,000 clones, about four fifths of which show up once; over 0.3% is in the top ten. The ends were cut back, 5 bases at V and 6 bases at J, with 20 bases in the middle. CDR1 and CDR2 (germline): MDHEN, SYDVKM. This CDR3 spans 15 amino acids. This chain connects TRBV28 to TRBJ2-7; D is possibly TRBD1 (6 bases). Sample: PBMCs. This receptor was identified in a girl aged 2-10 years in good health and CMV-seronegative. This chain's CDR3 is CASSHRTVFRGEQYF. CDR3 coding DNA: TGTGCCAGCAGTCACCGGACAGTTTTTCGGGGCGAGCAGTACTTC.